The 25 T cell receptor beta chains reported below all come from one sample, sequenced in a study of blood T cell repertoires in COVID-19 (dated by TCRdb to about 2020). The method was the immunoSEQ multiplex PCR assay. The source is immuneACCESS, and TCRdb retained only in-frame sequences with V and J called. Part of the clones is not carried over; for the studies checked, unresolved V genes explain less than half of this, and the remainder is unexplained. Across this sample there are around 270,000 clones, with 85% to 90% seen only once. The top ten hold about 4.2% of the sample. The sequenced material came from peripheral blood. These receptors were collected from a middle-aged man with acute or convalescent COVID-19.

The chain links TRBV7-2 to TRBJ2-7, with a tentative D call TRBD1 (6 bases). The CDR3 has 13 residues. CDR1 and CDR2 (germline): SGHTA, FQGNSA. V lost 3 bases, J lost 6 bases, and 12 bases lay in between. This CDR3 is CASSFYRDTEQYF. CDR3 nucleotide sequence: TGTGCCAGCAGCTTCTACCGGGACACCGAGCAGTACTTC.

This chain joins TRBV2 and TRBJ1-5; TRBD1 matches 8 bases. Germline trimming cut 5 bases from V and 1 base from J; bases unmatched to any gene: 1. The germline CDR1 and CDR2 sequences are SNHLY and FYNNEI. The CDR3 runs to 14 residues. The CDR3 protein is CASSYRGSNQPQHF. The CDR3 DNA is TGTGCCAGCAGTTACAGGGGGAGCAATCAGCCCCAGCATTTT.

The rearrangement joins TRBV5-4 to TRBJ2-6, with D unclear. V lost 1 base and J lost 0, with 2 bases in between. CDR3 size: 14 residues. Germline assignment: CDR1 SGHNT and CDR2 YYREEE (reference sequence). The CDR3 bases are TGTGCCAGCAGCTTGCGCTCTGGGGCCAACGTCCTGACTTTC. It translates to CASSLRSGANVLTF.

The chain has TRBV5-4 and TRBJ2-3; D is unclear. The V gene lost 0 bases and the J gene lost 7 bases, with 6 bases spanning the gap. Germline V CDR1 and CDR2: SGHNT, YYREEE (reference sequence). This CDR3 is built from 12 residues. This CDR3 is CASSLDRNTQYF. In nucleotides, the CDR3 is TGTGCCAGCAGCTTGGATAGAAATACGCAGTATTTT.

The chain carries TRBV5-1 and TRBJ2-1, with D perhaps TRBD2 (5 bases). This CDR3 comprises 14 residues. The V gene's germline CDR1 is SGHRS and CDR2 YFSETQ. V lost 4 bases and J lost 15, with 23 bases in between. The CDR3 region is CASSPVTAGFLTFF. In nucleotides, the CDR3 is TGCGCCAGCAGCCCCGTGACGGCGGGTTTTTTAACGTTCTTC.

The chain uses TRBV9 and TRBJ1-1; no reliable D call. The ends were cut back, 3 bases at V and 8 bases at J, with 14 bases in the middle. Germline V gene data show CDR1 as SGDLS and CDR2 as YYNGEE. The CDR3 loop spans 13 amino acids. Here the CDR3 DNA reads TGTGCCAGCAGCGCCCAGTGGGGAGCCGAAGCTTTCTTT. Encoded protein: CASSAQWGAEAFF.

The chain recombines TRBV3-1 (or the pseudogene TRBV3-2) with TRBJ2-1; 12 bases align to TRBD2. The CDR3 loop spans 14 amino acids. V lost 8 bases, J lost 10 bases, and 9 bases stayed unmatched. The germline gives CDR1 LGHDT, CDR2 YNNKEL (reference sequence). The CDR3 nucleotides are TGTGCCAGCGCGCTAGCGGGGGGGTTGGGAGAGCAGTTCTTC. Protein product: CASALAGGLGEQFF.

The chain recombines TRBV9 with TRBJ2-1; 7 nucleotides align to TRBD1. Germline trimming cut 0 bases from V and 5 bases from J; bases unmatched to any gene: 2. The germline gives CDR1 SGDLS, CDR2 YYNGEE. CDR3 length: 14 amino acids. This chain's CDR3 is CASSVGQGNNEQFF. CDR3 nucleotide sequence: TGTGCCAGCAGCGTAGGACAGGGTAACAATGAGCAGTTCTTC.

The chain links TRBV5-4 to TRBJ1-4; D is possibly TRBD1 (6 bases). Germline loops: CDR1 SGHNT, CDR2 YYREEE (reference sequence). This CDR3 comprises 13 residues. The germline V and J ends were trimmed by 2 bases and 8 bases, with 10 bases remaining between them. CDR3 sequence: CASSLRGNEKLFF. The CDR3 coding sequence is TGTGCCAGCAGCTTAAGGGGGAACGAAAAACTGTTTTTT.

The chain joins TRBV5-6 to TRBJ1-5; a possible D gene is TRBD1 (5 bases). V was cut by 1 base and J by 0 bases, with 11 bases left in between. Germline loops: CDR1 SGHDT, CDR2 YYEEEE. The CDR3 runs to 16 residues. CDR3 DNA: TGTGCCAGCAGCTTGAACAGGCCTTATAGCAATCAGCCCCAGCATTTT. Its translation: CASSLNRPYSNQPQHF. Complete variable domain (other parts from reference TRBV5-6 and TRBJ1-5): DAGVTQSPTHLIKTRGQQVTLRCSPKSGHDTVSWYQQALGQGPQFIFQYYEEEERQRGNFPDRFSGHQFPNYSSELNVNALLLGDSALYLCASSLNRPYSNQPQHFGDGTRLSIL.

This clone was seen just once. The chain links TRBV24-1 to TRBJ2-1; 8 bases are shared with TRBD1. The CDR3 is 14 amino acids. The V gene's germline CDR1 is KGHDR and CDR2 SFDVKD. Losses at the gene ends were 4 bases for V and 7 bases for J; bases not matched to a gene: 5. Written as DNA, the CDR3 is TGTGCCACCAGTGACCAGACAGGGGCGAATGAGCAGTTCTTC. Amino acids: CATSDQTGANEQFF.

This clone was detected once. The rearrangement joins TRBV7-9 to TRBJ1-1, with TRBD1 matching over 10 bases. The trim removed 5 bases at V and 3 bases at J, leaving 9 bases unmatched. Germline lookup yields CDR1 SEHNR and CDR2 FQNEAQ (reference sequence). There are 16 residues in the CDR3. CDR3 DNA sequence: TGTGCCAGCAGCCCACTGACAGGGGGCATCGACACTGAAGCTTTCTTT. Translation gives CASSPLTGGIDTEAFF.

The chain couples TRBV10-1 to TRBJ2-1; TRBD2 matches 10 bases. This CDR3 comprises 16 residues. Trimming at V came to 5 bases and at J to 3 bases, leaving 7 bases not matched to a gene. Germline assignment: CDR1 WNHNN and CDR2 SYGVQD (reference sequence). The CDR3 here is CASSPSSGGDYNEQFF. In DNA, the CDR3 is TGCGCCAGCAGTCCCTCGAGCGGGGGGGACTACAATGAGCAGTTCTTC.

This chain joins TRBV5-1 and TRBJ1-1, with D perhaps matching TRBD1 (6 bases). Germline V gene data show CDR1 as SGHRS and CDR2 as YFSETQ. The CDR3 covers 12 residues. V was shortened by 0 bases and J by 10 bases, with 10 bases between the two germline ends. The CDR3 DNA reads TGCGCCAGCAGCTTGGCAGGGGAGGGAGCTTTCTTT. Its translation: CASSLAGEGAFF.

The chain has TRBV6-1 and TRBJ2-7, with a tentative D call TRBD1 (6 bases). V dropped 3 bases and J dropped 2 bases, with 17 bases sitting between them. Germline V lookup: CDR1 MNHNS, CDR2 SASEGT. CDR3 length equals 16 residues. The CDR3 region is CASSEIGQGIPYEQYF. The CDR3 DNA is TGTGCCAGCAGTGAGATAGGGCAGGGGATCCCCTACGAGCAGTACTTC.

The sample holds one count of this clone. This chain links TRBV12-3 or TRBV12-4 with TRBJ1-5; no definite D call. V lost 6 bases and J lost 7, with 13 bases in between. CDR3 length: 13 residues. The CDR3 sequence: CASSTLLDQPQHF. The CDR3 DNA follows: TGTGCCAGCAGCACCCTCCTAGACCAGCCCCAGCATTTT.

The chain has TRBV5-1 and TRBJ1-2; D not resolved. Germline values: CDR1 SGHRS, CDR2 YFSETQ. Trimming pared 0 bases from V and 3 bases from J, leaving 12 bases between. The CDR3 has 15 residues. The CDR3 bases are TGCGCCAGCAGCTTGGAGTGGAGCCAAGACTATGGCTACACCTTC. As protein: CASSLEWSQDYGYTF.

This clone came up once. Within the sample, other DNA sequences also encode this same CDR3. The J gene is TRBJ1-1, the V gene TRBV7-9; 7 bases are a match to TRBD1. V shed 5 bases and J 2 bases; nucleotides not matched to a gene: 5. The CDR3 length is 14 residues. From germline, CDR1 is SEHNR and CDR2 FQNEAQ (reference sequence). CDR3 residues: CASSPGQKNTEAFF. The CDR3 nucleotides read TGTGCCAGCAGCCCGGGACAGAAAAACACTGAAGCTTTCTTT.

This clone occurred once. The chain links TRBV4-1 to TRBJ1-6; 7 nucleotides line up with TRBD1. CDR3 size: 14 residues. The germline CDR1 and CDR2 sequences are MGHRA and YSYEKL. V gave up 4 bases and J gave up 9 bases; unmatched junction bases: 6. The CDR3 nucleotides are TGCGCCAGCAGCCTAGACAGGGTTATTTCACCCCTCCACTTT. Translation: CASSLDRVISPLHF.

Concerning this clone: Other DNA sequences in the same sample also yield this CDR3. The CDR3 DNA is TGTGCCAGCAGCCTCTTCAATGAGCAGTTCTTC. Amino acids: CASSLFNEQFF. The chain joins TRBV6-5 to TRBJ2-1; no definite D call. The CDR3 extends over 11 amino acids. CDR1 is MNHEY and CDR2 is SVGAGI in the germline V gene. Trimming left V 6 bases short and J 6 bases short, with 6 bases between.

The CDR3 spells CASRLDSNSNQPQHF. For the CDR3, the DNA is TGTGCCAGCAGGTTGGACAGCAATAGCAATCAGCCCCAGCATTTT. The chain recombines TRBV6-5 with TRBJ1-5; tentatively, D is TRBD1 (6 bases). This CDR3 contains 15 residues. V dropped 6 bases and J dropped 0 bases, with 12 bases sitting between them. Germline-derived CDR1 and CDR2 are MNHEY and SVGAGI.

The V gene is TRBV5-1, the J gene TRBJ2-1; TRBD2 agrees at 11 bases. Per germline, CDR1 SGHRS and CDR2 YFSETQ. Unmatched junction bases numbered 1, after V lost 1 base and J lost 1 base. This CDR3 contains 16 residues. CDR3 protein: CASSLSSGGSYNEQFF. CDR3 nucleotide sequence: TGCGCCAGCAGCTTGTCTAGCGGGGGGTCCTACAATGAGCAGTTCTTC.

This rearrangement joins TRBV6-5 to TRBJ1-6, with 7 bases that match TRBD1. CDR1 is MNHEY and CDR2 is SVGAGI in the germline V gene. V lost 7 bases to trimming and J lost 5 bases; unmatched junction nucleotides: 8. This CDR3 has 15 amino acids. The CDR3 DNA sequence: TGTGCCAGCATTCTCGTCCAGGGGGATAATTCACCCCTCCACTTT. Encoded protein: CASILVQGDNSPLHF.

This chain uses TRBV14 with TRBJ2-5, with a tentative D call TRBD1 (5 bases). Germline CDR1 and CDR2: SGHDN and FVKESK. The CDR3 totals 14 residues. Trimming removed 2 bases at V and 5 bases at J, with 12 bases between. CDR3 sequence (DNA): TGTGCCAGCAGCCAACTCAGCAGGGCGGAGACCCAGTACTTC. Translating it yields CASSQLSRAETQYF.

The gene calls are TRBV2 and TRBJ2-3, with a possible D match to TRBD2 (6 bases). The V and J ends lost 2 bases and 2 bases respectively, with 14 bases between them. The CDR3 has 16 amino acids. Germline V CDR1 and CDR2: SNHLY, FYNNEI. The CDR3 DNA is TGTGCCAGCAGTGAACTCCGGAGGGCGAACACAGATACGCAGTATTTT. It specifies CASSELRRANTDTQYF. The full variable domain, completed using reference TRBV2 and TRBJ2-3, is EPEVTQTPSHQVTQMGQEVILRCVPISNHLYFYWYRQILGQKVEFLVSFYNNEISEKSEIFDDQFSVERPDGSNFTLKIRSTKLEDSAMYFCASSELRRANTDTQYFGPGTRLTVL.